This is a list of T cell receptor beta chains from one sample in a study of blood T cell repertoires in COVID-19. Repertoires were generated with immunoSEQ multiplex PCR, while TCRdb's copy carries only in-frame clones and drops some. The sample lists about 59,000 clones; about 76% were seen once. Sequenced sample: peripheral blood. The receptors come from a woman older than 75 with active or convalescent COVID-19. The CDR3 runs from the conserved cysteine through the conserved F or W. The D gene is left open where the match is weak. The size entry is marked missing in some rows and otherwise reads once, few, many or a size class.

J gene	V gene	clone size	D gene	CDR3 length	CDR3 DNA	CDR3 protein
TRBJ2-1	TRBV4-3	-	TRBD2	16	TGCGCCAGCAGCCAGACTAGCGGGGGGCCTGGCAATGAGCAGTTCTTC	CASSQTSGGPGNEQFF
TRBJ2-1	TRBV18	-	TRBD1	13	TGTGCCAGCTCACCCGGGACAGGGTTTGAGCAGTTCTTC	CASSPGTGFEQFF
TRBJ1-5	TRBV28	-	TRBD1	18	TGTGCCAGCAGTCCCCGGGACAGGGGCCCCATGGGCAATCAGCCCCAGCATTTT	CASSPRDRGPMGNQPQHF
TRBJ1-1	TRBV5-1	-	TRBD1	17	TGCGCCAGCAGCGGGACAGGGGGCAAGTGGGTGGGCACTGAAGCTTTCTTT	CASSGTGGKWVGTEAFF
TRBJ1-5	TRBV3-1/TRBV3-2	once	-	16	TGTGCCAGCAGCCAAGACTCGGGTATAGCCAATCAGCCCCAGCATTTT	CASSQDSGIANQPQHF
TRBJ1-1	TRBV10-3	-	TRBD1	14	TGTGCCATCAGTGCCCGGGACAGGGACACTGAAGCTTTCTTT	CAISARDRDTEAFF
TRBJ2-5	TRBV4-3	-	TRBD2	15	TGCGCCAGCAGCCTGGGGACTAGCGGGAAAGAGACCCAGTACTTC	CASSLGTSGKETQYF
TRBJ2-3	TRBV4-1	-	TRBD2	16	TGCGCCAGCAGCCAAGAGAGGCGGGGGAGGACAGATACGCAGTATTTT	CASSQERRGRTDTQYF
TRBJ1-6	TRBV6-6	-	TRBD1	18	TGTGCCAGCAGTCCCTTGCCCGGGACAGGGGGCGTTTGGTCACCCCTCCACTTT	CASSPLPGTGGVWSPLHF
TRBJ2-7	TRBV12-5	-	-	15	TGTGCTAGTGGTTTGGGAGGGACGGCGGGGAGCGAGCAGTACTTC	CASGLGGTAGSEQYF
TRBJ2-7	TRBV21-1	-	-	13	TGTGCCAGCAGCACTCCTGTACCGGGAGAGCAGTACTTC	CASSTPVPGEQYF
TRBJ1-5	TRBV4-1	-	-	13	TGCGCCAGCAGCCCCGCAGGGTATCAGCCCCAGCATTTT	CASSPAGYQPQHF
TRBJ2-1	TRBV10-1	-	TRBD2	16	TGCGCCAGCAGTGAGACTAGCGGGGGCTCCTACAATGAGCAGTTCTTC	CASSETSGGSYNEQFF
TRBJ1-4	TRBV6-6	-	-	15	TGTGCCAGCAGTTTCCTTGACAAGCTATATGAAAAACTGTTTTTT	CASSFLDKLYEKLFF
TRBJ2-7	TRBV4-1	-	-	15	TGCGCCAGCAGCTACCAGTCACAGGGCGCCTACGAGCAGTACTTC	CASSYQSQGAYEQYF
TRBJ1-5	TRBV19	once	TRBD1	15	TGTGCCAGTAGTACCCGGACAGGGGGCGGTCAGCCCCAGCATTTT	CASSTRTGGGQPQHF
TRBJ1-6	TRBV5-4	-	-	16	TGTGCCAGCAGCTCCGGGGGGACGGGCCATAATTCACCCCTCCACTTT	CASSSGGTGHNSPLHF
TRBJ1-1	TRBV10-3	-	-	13	TGTGCCATCAGTGAGTCGACAGACACTGAAGCTTTCTTT	CAISESTDTEAFF
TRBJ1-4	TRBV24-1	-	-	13	TGTGCCACCAGTGATAGTCCGGGAAAACAACTGTTTTTT	CATSDSPGKQLFF
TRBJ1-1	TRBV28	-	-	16	TGTGCCAGCCGTAGGGGGGGGAATCCTAAGCACAATGAAGCTTTCTTT	CASRRGGNPKHNEAFF
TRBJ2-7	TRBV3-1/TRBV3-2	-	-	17	TGTGCCAGCAGCCAGAACCCCCCGGGATTTCCTAACTACGAGCAGTACTTC	CASSQNPPGFPNYEQYF
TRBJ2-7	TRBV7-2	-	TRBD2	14	TGTGCCAGCAGCCTTGGGAGAGCGGGGCACGAGCAGTACTTC	CASSLGRAGHEQYF
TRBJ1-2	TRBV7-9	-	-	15	TGTGCCAGCAGCTTAGAAGGAGGGTTGGGCTATGGCTACACCTTC	CASSLEGGLGYGYTF
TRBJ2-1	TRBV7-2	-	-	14	TGTGCCATCTTTCGGACTATAGAATACAATGAGCAGTTCTTC	CAIFRTIEYNEQFF
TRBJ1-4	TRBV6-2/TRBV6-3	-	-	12	TGTGCCAGCAGTCCCTCGGATGAAAAACTGTTTTTT	CASSPSDEKLFF
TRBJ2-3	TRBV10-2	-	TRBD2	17	TGCGCCAGCAGTGAGTCTGCTAGCGGGGGGGCGACAGATACGCAGTATTTT	CASSESASGGATDTQYF
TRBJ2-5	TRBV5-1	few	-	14	TGCGCCAGCAGCTTGCAGGGACAAGGAGAGACCCAGTACTTC	CASSLQGQGETQYF
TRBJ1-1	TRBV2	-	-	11	TGTGCCAGCAGTTATAGACAGGAGGCTTTCTTT	CASSYRQEAFF
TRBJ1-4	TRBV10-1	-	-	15	TGCGCCAGCAGTGAGTCGATGCGGGTATATGAAAAACTGTTTTTT	CASSESMRVYEKLFF
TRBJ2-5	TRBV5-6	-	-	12	TGTGCCAGCAGCTCCAGGGTAGGGACCCAGTACTTC	CASSSRVGTQYF
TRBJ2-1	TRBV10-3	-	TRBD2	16	TGTGCCATCGCGGGGGGGGAACAAACAGGGGTCAATGAGCAGTTCTTC	CAIAGGEQTGVNEQFF
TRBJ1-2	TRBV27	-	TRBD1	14	TGTGCCAGCAGTTCCGGGACAGCTAACTATGGCTACACCTTC	CASSSGTANYGYTF
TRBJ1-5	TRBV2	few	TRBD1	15	TGTGCCAGCAGTGCGGACAGGGCTAGCAATCAGCCCCAGCATTTT	CASSADRASNQPQHF
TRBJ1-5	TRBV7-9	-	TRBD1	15	TGTGCCAGCAGCTTAGAAGGGGGCACCAATCAGCCCCAGCATTTT	CASSLEGGTNQPQHF
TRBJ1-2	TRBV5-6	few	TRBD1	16	TGTGCCAGCAGCCAGGTGGGGACAGAAGCTAACTATGGCTACACCTTC	CASSQVGTEANYGYTF
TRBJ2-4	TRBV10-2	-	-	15	TGCGCCAGCAGTGAGGGGGTCGACAGCAAAAACATTCAGTACTTC	CASSEGVDSKNIQYF
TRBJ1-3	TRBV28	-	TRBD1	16	TGTGCCAGCAGTTTGGGACAGGGGGGCTCTGGAAACACCATATATTTT	CASSLGQGGSGNTIYF
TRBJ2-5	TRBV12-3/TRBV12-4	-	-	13	TGTGCCAGCAGTCGCCAAGTGGCGGGGACCCAGTACTTC	CASSRQVAGTQYF
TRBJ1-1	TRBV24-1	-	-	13	TGTGCCACCAGGAAAAGTAGGGGGACTGAAGCTTTCTTT	CATRKSRGTEAFF
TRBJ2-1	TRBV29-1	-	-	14	TGCAGCGTTGAAATCCCAGGCTCCTACAATGAGCAGTTCTTC	CSVEIPGSYNEQFF
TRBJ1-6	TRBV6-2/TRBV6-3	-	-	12	TGTGCCAGCAGTAGCGGGGTAGCCGGGCTCCACTTT	CASSSGVAGLHF
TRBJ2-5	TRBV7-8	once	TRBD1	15	TGTGCCAGCAGCTTAGTGAGGACAGGGAAAGAGACCCAGTACTTC	CASSLVRTGKETQYF